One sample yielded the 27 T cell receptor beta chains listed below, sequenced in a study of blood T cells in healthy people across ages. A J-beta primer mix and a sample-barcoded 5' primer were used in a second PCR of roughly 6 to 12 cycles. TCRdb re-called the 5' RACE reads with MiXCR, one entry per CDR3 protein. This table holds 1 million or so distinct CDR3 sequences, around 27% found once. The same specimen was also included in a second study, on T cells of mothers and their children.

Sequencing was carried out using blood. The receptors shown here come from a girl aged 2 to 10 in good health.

CDR3 nucleotide sequence: TGTGCCAGCAGCTCCCGACAGGGTCCGAACACTGAAGCTTTCTTT. Protein sequence: CASSSRQGPNTEAFF. This sequence joins TRBV7-9 and TRBJ1-1; 7 bases fit TRBD1. Trimming at V came to 4 bases and at J to 1 base, leaving 6 bases not matched to a gene. Germline CDR1 is SEHNR and CDR2 is FQNEAQ (reference sequence). The CDR3 contains 15 residues.

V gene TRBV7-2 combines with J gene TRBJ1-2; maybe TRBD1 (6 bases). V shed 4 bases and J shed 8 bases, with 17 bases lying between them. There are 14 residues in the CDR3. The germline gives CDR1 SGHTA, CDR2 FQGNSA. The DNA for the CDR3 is TGTGCCAGCAGCTCGACCCCCGGGGGCTTCGGCTACACCTTC. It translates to CASSSTPGGFGYTF.

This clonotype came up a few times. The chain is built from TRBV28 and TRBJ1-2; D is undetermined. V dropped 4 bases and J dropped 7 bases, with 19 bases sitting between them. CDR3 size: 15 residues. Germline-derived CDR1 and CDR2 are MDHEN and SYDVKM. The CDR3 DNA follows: TGTGCCAGCAGTTGGGCGGCAGGAGGTGTGGGTGGCTACACCTTC. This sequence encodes CASSWAAGGVGGYTF.

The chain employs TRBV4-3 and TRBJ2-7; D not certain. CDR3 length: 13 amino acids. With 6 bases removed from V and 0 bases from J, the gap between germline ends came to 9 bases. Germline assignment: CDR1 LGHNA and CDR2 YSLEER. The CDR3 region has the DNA TGCGCCAGCAGTTACGAGCGCTCCTACGAGCAGTACTTC. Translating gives CASSYERSYEQYF.

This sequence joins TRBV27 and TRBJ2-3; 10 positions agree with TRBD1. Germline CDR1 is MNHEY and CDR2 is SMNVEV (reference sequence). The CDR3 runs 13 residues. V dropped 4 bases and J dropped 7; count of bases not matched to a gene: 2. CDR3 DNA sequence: TGTGCCAGCAGTTCCGACAGGGGGCATACGCAGTATTTT. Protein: CASSSDRGHTQYF.

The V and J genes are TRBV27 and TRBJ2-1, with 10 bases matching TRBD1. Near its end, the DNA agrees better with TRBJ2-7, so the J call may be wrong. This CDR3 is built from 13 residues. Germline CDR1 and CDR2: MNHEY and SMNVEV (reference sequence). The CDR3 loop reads CAIKGTGVGEQYF. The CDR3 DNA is TGTGCCATAAAGGGGACAGGGGTAGGGGAGCAGTACTTC.

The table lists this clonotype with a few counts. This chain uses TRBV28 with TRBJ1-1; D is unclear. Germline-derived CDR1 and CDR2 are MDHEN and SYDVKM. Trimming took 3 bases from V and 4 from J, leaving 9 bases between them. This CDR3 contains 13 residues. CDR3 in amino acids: CASSLTVGTEAFF. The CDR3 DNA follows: TGTGCCAGCAGTTTGACGGTCGGCACTGAAGCTTTCTTT.

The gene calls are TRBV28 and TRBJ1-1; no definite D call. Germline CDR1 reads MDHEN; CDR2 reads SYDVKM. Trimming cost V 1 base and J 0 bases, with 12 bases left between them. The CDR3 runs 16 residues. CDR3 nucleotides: TGTGCCAGCAGTTTATCAGTTGAGGCCCTGAACACTGAAGCTTTCTTT. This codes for CASSLSVEALNTEAFF.

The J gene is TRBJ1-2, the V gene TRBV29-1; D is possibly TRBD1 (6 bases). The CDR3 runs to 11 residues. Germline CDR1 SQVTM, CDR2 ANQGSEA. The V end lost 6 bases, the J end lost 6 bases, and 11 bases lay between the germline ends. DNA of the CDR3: TGCAGCGTGGCAGGGGAAGATGGCTACACCTTC. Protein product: CSVAGEDGYTF.

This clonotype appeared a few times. CDR3 in DNA: TGCAGTGCTAGGCCAATAGCGGGAGCCACCTACGAGCAGTACTTC. It translates to CSARPIAGATYEQYF. This chain links TRBV20-1 with TRBJ2-7; 9 bases align to TRBD2. Looked up from germline, CDR1 is DFQATT and CDR2 is SNEGSKA (reference sequence). The trim removed 3 bases at V and 2 bases at J, leaving 8 bases unmatched. The CDR3 consists of 15 residues.

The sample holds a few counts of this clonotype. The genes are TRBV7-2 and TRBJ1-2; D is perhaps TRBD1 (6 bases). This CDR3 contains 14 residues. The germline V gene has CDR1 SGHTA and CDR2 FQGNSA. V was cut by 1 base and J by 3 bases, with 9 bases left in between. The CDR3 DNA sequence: TGTGCCAGCAGCTTAGGGACAGATCACTATGGCTACACCTTC. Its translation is CASSLGTDHYGYTF. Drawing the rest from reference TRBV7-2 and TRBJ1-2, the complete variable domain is GAGVSQSPSNKVTEKGKDVELRCDPISGHTALYWYRQSLGQGLEFLIYFQGNSAPDKSGLPSDRFSAERTGGSVSTLTIQRTQQEDSAVYLCASSLGTDHYGYTFGSGTRLTVV.

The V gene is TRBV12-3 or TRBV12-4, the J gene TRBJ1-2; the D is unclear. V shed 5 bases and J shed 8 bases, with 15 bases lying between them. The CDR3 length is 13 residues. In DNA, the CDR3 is TGTGCCAGCAGTCCCCTCTCGGTCGGGGGCTACACCTTC. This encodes CASSPLSVGGYTF.

CDR3: CSASLTREQETQYF. Written as DNA, the CDR3 is TGCAGTGCTAGCTTAACTAGAGAGCAAGAGACCCAGTACTTC. The chain links TRBV20-1 to TRBJ2-5; D perhaps matches TRBD2 (5 bases). There are 14 residues in the CDR3. CDR1 DFQATT and CDR2 SNEGSKA come from the germline V gene (reference sequence). Trimming pared 3 bases from V and 2 bases from J, leaving 13 bases between.

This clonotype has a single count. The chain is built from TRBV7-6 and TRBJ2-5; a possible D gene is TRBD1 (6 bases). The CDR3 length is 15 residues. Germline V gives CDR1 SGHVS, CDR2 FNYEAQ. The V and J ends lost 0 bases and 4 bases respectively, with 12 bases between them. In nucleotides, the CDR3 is TGTGCCAGCAGCTTAGCTCCAGGGGTGATAGAGACCCAGTACTTC. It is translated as CASSLAPGVIETQYF.

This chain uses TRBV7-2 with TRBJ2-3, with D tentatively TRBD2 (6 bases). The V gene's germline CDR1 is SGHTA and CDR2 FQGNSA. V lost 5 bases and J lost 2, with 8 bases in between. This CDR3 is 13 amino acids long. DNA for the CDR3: TGTGCCAGCAGCGGGGGGACCACAGATACGCAGTATTTT. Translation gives CASSGGTTDTQYF.

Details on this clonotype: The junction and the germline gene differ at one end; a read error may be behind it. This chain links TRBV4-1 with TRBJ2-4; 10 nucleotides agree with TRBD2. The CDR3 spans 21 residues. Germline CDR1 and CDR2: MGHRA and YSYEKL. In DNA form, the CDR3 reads TGCGCCAGCGGCCAAGATCATAAGAGGCTAGCGGGAGCGTTGGCCAAAAACATTCAGTACTTC. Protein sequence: CASGQDHKRLAGALAKNIQYF.

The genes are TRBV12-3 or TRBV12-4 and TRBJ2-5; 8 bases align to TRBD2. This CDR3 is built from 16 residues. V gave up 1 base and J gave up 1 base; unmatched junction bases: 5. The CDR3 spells CASSLELAGPQETQYF. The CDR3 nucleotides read TGTGCCAGCAGTTTAGAGCTAGCGGGTCCCCAAGAGACCCAGTACTTC.

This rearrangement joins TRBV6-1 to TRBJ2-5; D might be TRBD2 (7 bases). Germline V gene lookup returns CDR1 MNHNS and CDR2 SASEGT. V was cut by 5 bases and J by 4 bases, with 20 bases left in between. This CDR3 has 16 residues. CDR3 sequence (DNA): TGTGCCAGCAGTCGCGCTGGGGGGGCGAAGGGAGAGACCCAGTACTTC. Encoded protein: CASSRAGGAKGETQYF.

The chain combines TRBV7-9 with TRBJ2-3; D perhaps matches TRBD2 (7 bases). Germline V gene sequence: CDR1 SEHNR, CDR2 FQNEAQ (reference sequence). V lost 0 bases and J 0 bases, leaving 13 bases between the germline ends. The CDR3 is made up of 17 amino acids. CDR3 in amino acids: CASSLAQGGGSTDTQYF. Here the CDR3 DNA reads TGTGCCAGCAGCTTAGCGCAGGGCGGGGGCAGCACAGATACGCAGTATTTT.

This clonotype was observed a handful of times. The CDR3 region has the DNA TGCAGCGTTGCCAGGGCATATCCCTACAATGAGCAGTTCTTC. This sequence encodes CSVARAYPYNEQFF. The V call is TRBV29-1, the J call TRBJ2-1, with D maybe TRBD1 (5 bases). The CDR3 loop spans 14 amino acids. The V and J ends lost 4 bases and 2 bases respectively, with 12 bases between them. Germline CDR1 reads SQVTM; CDR2 reads ANQGSEA.

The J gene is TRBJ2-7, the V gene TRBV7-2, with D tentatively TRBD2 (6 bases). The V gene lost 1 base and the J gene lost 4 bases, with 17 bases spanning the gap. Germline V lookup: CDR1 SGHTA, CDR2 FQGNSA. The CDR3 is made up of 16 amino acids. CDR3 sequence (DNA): TGTGCCAGCAGCTTAGGGGGGACTCCTCATGGGTACGAGCAGTACTTC. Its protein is CASSLGGTPHGYEQYF.

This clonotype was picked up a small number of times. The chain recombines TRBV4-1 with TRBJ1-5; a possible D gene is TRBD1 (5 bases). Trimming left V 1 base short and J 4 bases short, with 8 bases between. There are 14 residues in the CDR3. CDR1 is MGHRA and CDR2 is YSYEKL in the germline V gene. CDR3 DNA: TGCGCCAGCAGCCAAGGGGGGAGAAATCAGCCCCAGCATTTT. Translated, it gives CASSQGGRNQPQHF.

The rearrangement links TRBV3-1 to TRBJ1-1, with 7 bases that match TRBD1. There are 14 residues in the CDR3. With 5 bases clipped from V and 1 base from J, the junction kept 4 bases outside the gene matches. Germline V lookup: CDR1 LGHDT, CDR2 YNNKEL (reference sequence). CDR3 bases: TGTGCCAGCAGCTACGGGACAGCGAACACTGAAGCTTTCTTT. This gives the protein CASSYGTANTEAFF.

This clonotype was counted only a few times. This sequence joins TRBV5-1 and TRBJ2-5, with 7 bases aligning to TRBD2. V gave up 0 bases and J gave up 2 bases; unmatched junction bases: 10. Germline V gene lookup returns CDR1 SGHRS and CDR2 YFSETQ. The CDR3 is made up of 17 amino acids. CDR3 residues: CASSLDAAASGQETQYF. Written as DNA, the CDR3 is TGCGCCAGCAGCTTGGATGCAGCGGCTAGCGGACAAGAGACCCAGTACTTC.

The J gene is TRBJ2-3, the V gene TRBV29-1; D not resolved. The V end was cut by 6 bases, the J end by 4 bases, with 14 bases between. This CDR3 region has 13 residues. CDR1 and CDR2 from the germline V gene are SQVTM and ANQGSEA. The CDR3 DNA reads TGCAGCGTAATTGAGATTTCAGCAGATACGCAGTATTTT. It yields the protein CSVIEISADTQYF.

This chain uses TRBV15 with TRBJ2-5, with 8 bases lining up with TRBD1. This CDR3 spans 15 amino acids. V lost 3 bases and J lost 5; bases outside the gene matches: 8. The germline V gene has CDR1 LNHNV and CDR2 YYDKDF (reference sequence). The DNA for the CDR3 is TGTGCCACCAGCAGGAGAGGACAGGGTATGGAGACCCAGTACTTC. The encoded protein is CATSRRGQGMETQYF.

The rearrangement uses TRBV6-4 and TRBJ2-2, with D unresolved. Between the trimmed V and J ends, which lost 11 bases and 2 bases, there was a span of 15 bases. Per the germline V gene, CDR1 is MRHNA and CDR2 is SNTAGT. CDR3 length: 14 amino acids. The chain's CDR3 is CASKGQDNTGELFF. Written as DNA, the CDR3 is TGTGCCTCCAAAGGGCAGGACAACACCGGGGAGCTGTTTTTT.